Below, 5 T cell receptor beta chains from the same sample are listed, as sequenced in a study of cytomegalovirus exposure and HLA in healthy donors. Use of 60 Vbeta and 13 Jbeta primers characterized the PCR. Using immunoSEQ multiplex PCR, the repertoire was profiled, and TCRdb retains in-frame clones only, with some absent. The table lists tens of thousands of clones, around 70% of them singletons, with about 15% in the top ten. Sequenced input: PBMCs. The receptor source for this set is a woman in her 50s in good health and CMV-seropositive.

This chain links TRBV7-3 with TRBJ2-5; D might be TRBD2 (5 bases). The CDR3 is made up of 14 amino acids. Trimming took 6 bases from V and 1 from J, leaving 12 bases between them. The germline CDR1 and CDR2 sequences are SGHTA and FQGTGA. The CDR3 DNA reads as TGTGCCAGCAGTTCTGGACTGAGCCAAGAGACCCAGTACTTC. This sequence encodes CASSSGLSQETQYF.

This clone was counted once. The chain links TRBV7-3 to TRBJ2-2; D possibly corresponds to TRBD2 (6 bases). This CDR3 region has 15 residues. Trimming stripped 3 bases from V and 6 bases from J, with 14 bases between. Germline CDR1 and CDR2: SGHTA and FQGTGA. The DNA of the CDR3 is TGTGCCAGCAGCTTGTCAGCGGGTCCACCCGGGGAGCTGTTTTTT. Residues: CASSLSAGPPGELFF. The full variable domain, with the rest looked up from reference TRBV7-3 and TRBJ2-2, is GAGVSQTPSNKVTEKGKYVELRCDPISGHTALYWYRQSLGQGPEFLIYFQGTGAADDSGLPNDRFFAVRPEGSVSTLKIQRTERGDSAVYLCASSLSAGPPGELFFGEGSRLTVL.

The chain couples TRBV6-1 to TRBJ2-2, with 8 bases identical to TRBD1. CDR1 and CDR2 from the germline V gene are MNHNS and SASEGT. The CDR3 runs to 15 residues. V gave up 3 bases and J gave up 5 bases; unmatched junction bases: 5. This chain's CDR3 is CASSEDRARTGELFF. CDR3 bases: TGTGCCAGCAGTGAGGACAGGGCGAGGACCGGGGAGCTGTTTTTT.

This clone appeared many times. Within the sample, other DNA sequences also encode this same CDR3. The genes are TRBV9 and TRBJ1-1; D unresolved. Trimming removed 0 bases from V and 5 bases from J, with 11 bases in between. This CDR3 has 14 residues. CDR1 and CDR2 (germline): SGDLS, YYNGEE. The chain's CDR3 is CASSVAYRGTEAFF. The CDR3 nucleotides are TGTGCCAGCAGCGTAGCCTATCGAGGGACTGAAGCTTTCTTT.

The rearrangement links TRBV7-9 to TRBJ2-1, with D tentatively TRBD2 (6 bases). The CDR3 is 17 residues long. Germline assignment: CDR1 SEHNR and CDR2 FQNEAQ (reference sequence). Between the trimmed V and J ends, which lost 4 bases and 2 bases, there was a span of 18 bases. The CDR3 DNA is TGTGCCAGCAGCTGGCTCGTCGGGAGTACAACCTACAATGAGCAGTTCTTC. Protein sequence: CASSWLVGSTTYNEQFF.